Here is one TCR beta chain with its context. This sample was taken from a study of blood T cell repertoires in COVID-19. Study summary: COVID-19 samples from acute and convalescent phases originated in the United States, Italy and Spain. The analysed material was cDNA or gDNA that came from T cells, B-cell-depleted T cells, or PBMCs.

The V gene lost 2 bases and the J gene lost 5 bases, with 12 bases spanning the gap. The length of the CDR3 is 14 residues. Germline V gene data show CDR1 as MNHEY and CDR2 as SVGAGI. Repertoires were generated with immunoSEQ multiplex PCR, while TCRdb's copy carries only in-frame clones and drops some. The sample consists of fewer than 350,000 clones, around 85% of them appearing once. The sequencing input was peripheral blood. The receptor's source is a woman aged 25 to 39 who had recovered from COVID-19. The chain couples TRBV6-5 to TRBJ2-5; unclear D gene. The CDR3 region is CASSYDNALETQYF. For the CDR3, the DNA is TGTGCCAGCAGTTACGATAACGCGCTTGAGACCCAGTACTTC.